This T cell receptor beta chain was identified during a study of shared clonotypes between healthy human individuals. Study-wide context: Contributing individuals were two females and a few males aged 18 to 49. Study results and limitations: Few donors limited the genetic and exposure-history diversity represented.

The DNA input per sorted-subset replicate PCR was about 220 ng, corresponding to 28,000 or so T cell genomes. Study processing details: There were no quality scores in the junction-only immunoSEQ sequences, so filtering differed. The repertoire was sequenced with immunoSEQ multiplex PCR; TCRdb's copy has only in-frame clones and lacks some. That table supplies the V and J calls and clone size; D and trimming were determined from the DNA. The profile shows 1,100,000 or so clones, around 82% of them singletons. Between the trimmed V and J ends, which lost 0 bases and 2 bases, there was a span of 11 bases. This CDR3 spans 16 amino acids. CDR1 is KGHSH and CDR2 is LQKENI in the germline V gene. With respect to this clone: Antigen: not known.

This rearrangement joins TRBV18 to TRBJ1-3; unclear D gene. The sample consisted of memory CD4+ T cells from PBMCs. The subset was: CD45RA-negative fraction. The sequence came from a young man in good health. Some clones in this sample may be carry-over from other donors' samples. The DNA for the CDR3 is TGTGCCAGCTCACCACCGGCCTCAATTGCTGGAAACACCATATATTTT. Translated: CASSPPASIAGNTIYF. The full variable domain, completed using reference TRBV18 and TRBJ1-3, is NAGVMQNPRHLVRRRGQEARLRCSPMKGHSHVYWYRQLPEEGLKFMVYLQKENIIDESGMPKERFSAEFPKEGPSILRIQQVVRGDSAAYFCASSPPASIAGNTIYFGEGSWLTVV.